The 11 T cell receptor beta chains below all came from one sample that was sequenced in a study of T cell repertoires in cytomegalovirus infection. These receptors' antigens are unknown. Using its own MiXCR run on the reads, TCRdb lists one record per CDR3 protein. The sample carries roughly 500,000 distinct CDR3 sequences, 33% recorded once. The sequencing used cultured PBMCs, collected from culture after CMV antigen stimulation. The receptors derive from a human donor in good health (CMV status not recorded). Some clones in this sample may be carry-over from other donors' samples.

As DNA, the CDR3 is TGCGCCAGCAGCCAAGGGGTGCTCCAGCCCCAGCATTTT. Translating it yields CASSQGVLQPQHF. The V gene is TRBV4-3, the J gene TRBJ1-5; D not resolved. Trimming shortened V by 1 base and J by 7 bases, and 8 bases separated the two germline ends. This CDR3 has 13 amino acids. CDR1 LGHNA and CDR2 YSLEER come from the germline V gene.

This clonotype was counted a few times. The genes are TRBV11-1 and TRBJ2-7; tentative D call: TRBD2 (6 bases). Looked up from germline, CDR1 is SGHAT and CDR2 is FQDESV (reference sequence). The CDR3 is made up of 15 amino acids. V was cut by 1 base and J by 6 bases, with 16 bases left in between. In DNA, the CDR3 is TGTGCCAGCAGCTTAGTGACGGGAGTTCAAAGCGAGCAGTACTTC. This translates into CASSLVTGVQSEQYF. Full variable domain (missing parts from reference TRBV11-1 and TRBJ2-7): EAEVAQSPRYKITEKSQAVAFWCDPISGHATLYWYRQILGQGPELLVQFQDESVVDDSQLPKDRFSAERLKGVDSTLKIQPAELGDSAMYLCASSLVTGVQSEQYFGPGTRLTVT.

The J gene is TRBJ2-1, the V gene TRBV20-1; D call uncertain. Germline-derived CDR1 and CDR2 are DFQATT and SNEGSKA (reference sequence). This CDR3 has 14 residues. Trimming left V 6 bases short and J 7 bases short, with 19 bases between. The CDR3 DNA reads as TGCAGTGCCCAGTCGGGCAGTTTCTTTAATGAGCAGTTCTTC. This encodes CSAQSGSFFNEQFF.

This chain uses TRBV6-2 or TRBV6-3 with TRBJ1-5; D remains unclear. The germline CDR1 and CDR2 sequences are MNHEY and SVGEGT. The CDR3 extends over 15 amino acids. V was shortened by 6 bases and J by 0 bases, with 12 bases between the two germline ends. CDR3 DNA sequence: TGTGCCAGCAGCACCCAAAGGGTTAGCAATCAGCCCCAGCATTTT. This gives the protein CASSTQRVSNQPQHF.

The J gene is TRBJ2-5, the V gene TRBV6-5; the match to TRBD2 covers 9 bases. This CDR3 is built from 18 residues. Germline CDR1 is MNHEY and CDR2 is SVGAGI. V shed 0 bases and J 4 bases; nucleotides not matched to a gene: 12. The CDR3 loop is CASSYSGISGSRVETQYF. The CDR3 DNA follows: TGTGCCAGCAGTTACTCGGGGATTAGCGGGAGTCGGGTAGAGACCCAGTACTTC.

The sample holds a few counts of this clonotype. The rearrangement links TRBV20-1 to TRBJ2-1, with D possibly TRBD2 on 6 matching bases. V gave up 6 bases and J gave up 8 bases, with 17 bases separating them. From germline, CDR1 is DFQATT and CDR2 SNEGSKA (reference sequence). This CDR3 contains 13 residues. The CDR3 nucleotides read TGCAGTGCCCCCGGGGGTGGAGGGGATGAGCAGTTCTTC. As protein: CSAPGGGGDEQFF.

This rearrangement joins TRBV20-1 to TRBJ2-3; possibly TRBD1 for D (6 bases). The CDR3 length is 17 residues. V was shortened by 1 base and J by 4 bases, with 21 bases between the two germline ends. The germline V gene has CDR1 DFQATT and CDR2 SNEGSKA (reference sequence). As DNA, the CDR3 is TGCAGTGCTAGAGGCCCCCCAGGGGCCTGGGGCCCAGATACGCAGTATTTT. This encodes CSARGPPGAWGPDTQYF.

This clonotype was seen a handful of times. The chain links TRBV7-6 to TRBJ2-2; D is ambiguous. In germline, CDR1 is SGHVS, CDR2 FNYEAQ. The CDR3 runs to 14 residues. V was pared by 2 bases and J by 4 bases, with 8 bases between. Here the CDR3 reads CASSLSYGTGELFF. In nucleotides, the CDR3 is TGTGCCAGCAGCTTATCGTACGGCACCGGGGAGCTGTTTTTT. The complete variable domain, with remaining parts taken from reference TRBV7-6 and TRBJ2-2, reads GAGVSQSPRYKVTKRGQDVALRCDPISGHVSLYWYRQALGQGPEFLTYFNYEAQQDKSGLPNDRFSAERPEGSISTLTIQRTEQRDSAMYRCASSLSYGTGELFFGEGSRLTVL.

V and J are TRBV4-3 and TRBJ2-3; no definite D call. Germline lookup yields CDR1 LGHNA and CDR2 YSLEER. With 0 bases removed from V and 2 bases from J, the gap between germline ends came to 12 bases. The CDR3 contains 16 residues. CDR3 sequence: CASSQDGSKPTDTQYF. The CDR3 nucleotides are TGCGCCAGCAGCCAAGACGGTTCGAAGCCCACAGATACGCAGTATTTT.

Many counts were recorded for this clonotype. The chain combines TRBV7-2 with TRBJ2-1; D ambiguous. The V gene's germline CDR1 is SGHTA and CDR2 FQGNSA. The CDR3 consists of 15 residues. The germline V and J ends were trimmed by 1 base and 3 bases, with 10 bases remaining between them. CDR3 nucleotides: TGTGCCAGCAGCTTAGGGTTGGATTTCTACAATGAGCAGTTCTTC. It codes for CASSLGLDFYNEQFF.

J is TRBJ2-7 and V is TRBV19; D is unclear. Trimming removed 4 bases from V and 2 bases from J, with 12 bases in between. Germline V gives CDR1 LNHDA, CDR2 SQIVND (reference sequence). CDR3 length: 14 residues. CDR3 in amino acids: CASSTALGPYEQYF. CDR3 sequence (DNA): TGTGCCAGTAGTACAGCGCTTGGTCCCTACGAGCAGTACTTC.